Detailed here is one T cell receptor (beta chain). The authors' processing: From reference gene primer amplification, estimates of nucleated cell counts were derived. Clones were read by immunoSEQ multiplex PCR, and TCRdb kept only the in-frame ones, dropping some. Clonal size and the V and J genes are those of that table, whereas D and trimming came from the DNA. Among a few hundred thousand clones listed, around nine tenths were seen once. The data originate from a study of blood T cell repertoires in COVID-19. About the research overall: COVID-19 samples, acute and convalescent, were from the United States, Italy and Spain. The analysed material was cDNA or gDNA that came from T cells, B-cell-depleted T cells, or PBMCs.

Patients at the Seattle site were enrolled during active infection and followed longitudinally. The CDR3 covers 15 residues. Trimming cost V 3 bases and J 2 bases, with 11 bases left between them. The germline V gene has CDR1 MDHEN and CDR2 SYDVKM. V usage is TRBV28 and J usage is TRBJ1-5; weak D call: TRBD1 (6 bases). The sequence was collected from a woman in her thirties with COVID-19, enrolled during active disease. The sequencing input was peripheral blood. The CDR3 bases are TGTGCCAGCAGTTTGCGGGGGCAGGGCAATCAGCCCCAGCATTTT. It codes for CASSLRGQGNQPQHF. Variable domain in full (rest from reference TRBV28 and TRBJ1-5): DVKVTQSSRYLVKRTGEKVFLECVQDMDHENMFWYRQDPGLGLRLIYFSYDVKMKEKGDIPEGYSVSREKKERFSLILESASTNQTSMYLCASSLRGQGNQPQHFGDGTRLSIL.